Below are 32 T cell receptor beta chains sequenced from a single sample in a study of CD8+CD57+ T cells in acquired aplastic anemia. Profiling of TCR beta VDJ combinations and CDR3 sequences used genomic DNA as template. TCRdb processed the reads anew with MiXCR; each CDR3 protein has one entry. This table holds 400,000 to 450,000 distinct CDR3 sequences, roughly 68% found once. Sequenced: sorted CD4+, CD8+, or CD8+CD57+ T cells (not recorded which) from PBMCs. These receptors were taken from a human donor in good health, serving as a control.

V gene TRBV2 combines with J gene TRBJ2-7, with D maybe TRBD2 (6 bases). Germline CDR1 and CDR2: SNHLY and FYNNEI. CDR3 length: 14 amino acids. V gave up 5 bases and J gave up 9 bases, with 20 bases separating them. CDR3 bases: TGTGCCAGCAGTCTAGCGCGGGGACGGAACACGCAGTACTTC. Translated: CASSLARGRNTQYF.

Worth noting for this clonotype: Lacking the conserved final phenylalanine or tryptophan, this CDR3 likely reflects a read error. No DNA is shown, since the ends of the CDR3 on it are uncertain; the CDR3 is the one TCRdb lists. The genes are TRBV19 and TRBJ2-1; the table's D call TRBD1 went unverified against the DNA. The germline gives CDR1 LNHDA, CDR2 SQIVND (reference sequence). The CDR3 length equals 16 residues, ends included. The CDR3 loop is CASSITGTGAIDLPFV.

In regard to this clonotype: Mismatch with germline at one junction end may stem from a read error. The chain joins TRBV5-1 to TRBJ2-7; a weak D match, TRBD2 (7 bases). The CDR3 is made up of 13 amino acids. Germline V gene data show CDR1 as SGHRS and CDR2 as YFSETQ. The CDR3 nucleotides are TGTGCCAGCAGCTTGGGGGGGGCGACAGTGCAGTACTTC. Its protein product is CASSLGGATVQYF.

The chain links TRBV7-9 to TRBJ1-5, with TRBD1 identical over 9 bases. The germline V gene has CDR1 SEHNR and CDR2 FQNEAQ (reference sequence). The CDR3 extends over 14 amino acids. Trimming at V came to 5 bases and at J to 12 bases, leaving 11 bases not matched to a gene. The CDR3: CASSLGTGRGHQHF. DNA of the CDR3: TGTGCCAGCAGCCTTGGGACAGGGAGGGGGCACCAGCATTTT. The full variable domain, completed using reference TRBV7-9 and TRBJ1-5, is DTGVSQNPRHKITKRGQNVTFRCDPISEHNRLYWYRQTLGQGPEFLTYFQNEAQLEKSRLLSDRFSAERPKGSFSTLEIQRTEQGDSAMYLCASSLGTGRGHQHFGDGTRLSIL.

This clonotype has ten or more counts. The chain has TRBV12-3 or TRBV12-4 and TRBJ1-2; D is unclear. The CDR3 runs 14 residues. V gave up 3 bases and J gave up 4 bases, with 12 bases separating them. CDR3 sequence reads: CASSFGGRGYGYTF. CDR3 nucleotide sequence: TGTGCCAGCAGTTTCGGAGGGCGTGGCTATGGCTACACCTTC.

The rearrangement uses TRBV15 and TRBJ2-2; D is unclear. The CDR3 is 12 residues long. V was trimmed by 1 base and J by 6 bases, leaving 3 bases between them. Germline assignment: CDR1 LNHNV and CDR2 YYDKDF (reference sequence). The CDR3 is CATSRVSGELFF. The CDR3 DNA is TGTGCCACCAGCAGAGTTTCCGGGGAGCTGTTTTTT.

This clonotype occurred many times. J is TRBJ1-2 and V is TRBV20-1, with no clear D. This CDR3 is 15 amino acids long. Germline values: CDR1 DFQATT, CDR2 SNEGSKA (reference sequence). V was cut by 6 bases and J by 1 base, with 18 bases left in between. The CDR3 here is CSALGQAIHNYGYTF. The DNA of the CDR3 is TGCAGTGCCCTCGGGCAGGCCATCCATAACTATGGCTACACCTTC.

A remark on this clonotype: One end of the junction does not line up with germline, which may come from a read error. This chain joins TRBV2 and TRBJ1-5; D unresolved. This CDR3 has 14 residues. In germline, CDR1 is SNHLY, CDR2 FYNNEI. In DNA, the CDR3 is TGTGCCAGCAGTGTTTGGTGTAGCACTCAGCCCCCGCATTTT. It encodes CASSVWCSTQPPHF.

On this clonotype: A read error may produce the germline difference seen at one junction end. The chain combines TRBV5-4 with TRBJ1-2; D is perhaps TRBD1 (5 bases). CDR1 and CDR2 from the germline V gene are SGHNT and YYREEE (reference sequence). This CDR3 comprises 13 residues. The CDR3 nucleotides are TGCGCCAGCAGCCTACTGGCGAGGGGTGGCTACACCTTC. It specifies CASSLLARGGYTF.

This clonotype occurred once. The junction departs from germline at one end; a sequencing error may be responsible. The V call is TRBV5-1, the J call TRBJ2-3; D unclear. CDR3 length: 12 amino acids. Germline CDR1 reads SGHRS; CDR2 reads YFSETQ. The CDR3 bases are TGTGCCAGCAGCTTAATCATGAACACGCAGTATTTT. Amino acids: CASSLIMNTQYF. The full variable domain, in which reference TRBV5-1 and TRBJ2-3 provide the parts outside the CDR3, is KAGVTQTPRYLIKTRGQQVTLSCSPISGHRSVSWYQQTPGQGLQFLFEYFSETQRNKGNFPGRFSGRQFSNSRSEMNVSTLELGDSALYLCASSLIMNTQYFGPGTRLTVL.

This clonotype has just a few counts. The genes are TRBV24-1 and TRBJ1-5, with 11 bases aligning to TRBD1. The trim removed 4 bases at V and 4 bases at J, leaving 2 bases unmatched. From germline, CDR1 is KGHDR and CDR2 SFDVKD. The CDR3 extends over 15 amino acids. CDR3 sequence (DNA): TGTGCCACCAGTGACGGGGACAGGGGGAATCAGCCCCAGCATTTT. Encoded protein: CATSDGDRGNQPQHF.

J is TRBJ2-2 and V is TRBV12-3 or TRBV12-4, with D possibly TRBD2 on 6 matching bases. The CDR3 loop spans 15 amino acids. The V end was cut by 6 bases, the J end by 0 bases, with 11 bases between. CDR3 region: CASRIGDSNTGELFF. CDR3 DNA: TGTGCCAGCAGGATCGGGGACTCGAACACCGGGGAGCTGTTTTTT.

The rearrangement links TRBV4-3 to TRBJ2-7, with a tentative D call TRBD2 (5 bases). This CDR3 is 15 amino acids long. Germline values: CDR1 LGHNA, CDR2 YSLEER. The V end lost 0 bases, the J end lost 3 bases, and 12 bases lay between the germline ends. The CDR3 protein is CASSQDIERFYEQYF. CDR3 nucleotide sequence: TGCGCCAGCAGCCAAGATATCGAGCGGTTCTACGAGCAGTACTTC.

This clonotype was counted many times. The chain is built from TRBV30 and TRBJ1-4; the D gene is possibly TRBD1 (5 bases). The germline V gene encodes CDR1 GTSNPN and CDR2 SVGIG (reference sequence). V lost 0 bases and J 9 bases, leaving 11 bases between the germline ends. There are 13 residues in the CDR3. CDR3 loop: CAWSVIGVQKLFF. The CDR3 DNA sequence: TGTGCCTGGAGTGTAATAGGGGTTCAAAAACTGTTTTTT.

This clonotype has only one observation. One end of the junction is discordant with germline, which a read error may explain. The chain carries TRBV20-1 and TRBJ2-6, with a tentative D call TRBD2 (6 bases). This CDR3 spans 16 amino acids. Germline V gene lookup returns CDR1 DFQATT and CDR2 SNEGSKA (reference sequence). The CDR3 nucleotides are TGCAGCGCTACCGGGGGAGTAATGAACGGGGCCAACGTCCTGACTTTC. Translated: CSATGGVMNGANVLTF.

The V call is TRBV19, the J call TRBJ1-6; D possibly corresponds to TRBD1 (5 bases). V shed 9 bases and J shed 8 bases, with 14 bases lying between them. The CDR3 has 13 amino acids. The V gene's germline CDR1 is LNHDA and CDR2 SQIVND (reference sequence). The CDR3 loop reads CASRSRGDSPLHF. The CDR3 DNA is TGTGCCAGCCGGTCCAGAGGGGATTCACCCCTCCACTTT.

CDR3 coding DNA: TGTGCCAGCAGCAAAGCCCCAAGTAATGAGCAGTTCTTC. It yields the protein CASSKAPSNEQFF. V usage is TRBV2 and J usage is TRBJ2-1; D remains ambiguous. Trimming stripped 6 bases from V and 7 bases from J, with 13 bases between. Germline values: CDR1 SNHLY, CDR2 FYNNEI. The CDR3 is 13 residues long.

This clonotype was picked up one time. One end of the junction does not line up with germline, which may come from a read error. The gene calls are TRBV19 and TRBJ1-6; the match to TRBD1 covers 8 bases. Germline V gives CDR1 LNHDA, CDR2 SQIVND (reference sequence). The CDR3 consists of 16 residues. CDR3 in DNA: TGTGCCAGTAGTACGATTGGACAGGGTCATAATTCACCCTTCCGCTTT. It yields the protein CASSTIGQGHNSPFRF. The complete variable domain, with remaining parts taken from reference TRBV19 and TRBJ1-6, reads DGGITQSPKYLFRKEGQNVTLSCEQNLNHDAMYWYRQDPGQGLRLIYYSQIVNDFQKGDIAEGYSVSREKKESFPLTVTSAQKNPTAFYLCASSTIGQGHNSPFRFGNGTRLTVT.

The chain combines TRBV7-2 with TRBJ1-2; D might be TRBD1 (5 bases). Per germline, CDR1 SGHTA and CDR2 FQGNSA. Trimming took off 5 bases at V and 10 bases at J, with 20 bases between the two ends. The CDR3 spans 14 residues. The CDR3 DNA follows: TGTGCCAGCAGCCTCAACACGGGACGCCATGCCTACACCTTC. As protein: CASSLNTGRHAYTF.

The chain combines TRBV9 with TRBJ1-2; possibly TRBD1 for D (6 bases). The CDR3 contains 14 residues. Germline V gene lookup returns CDR1 SGDLS and CDR2 YYNGEE. Trimming shortened V by 6 bases and J by 4 bases, and 16 bases separated the two germline ends. This chain's CDR3 is CASILPGGRYGYTF. The CDR3 DNA reads TGTGCCAGCATCTTACCCGGGGGCCGCTATGGCTACACCTTC.

This clonotype was detected once. The gene calls are TRBV6-5 and TRBJ2-3; 7 bases fit TRBD1. Germline V gene data show CDR1 as MNHEY and CDR2 as SVGAGI. This CDR3 region has 14 residues. The J segment lost 10 bases and the V segment lost 11 bases, leaving 18 bases of the junction unmatched. The CDR3, as DNA: TGTGCCGGAAGTCCCGGGACAGACATACTTGCGCAGTATTTT. As protein: CAGSPGTDILAQYF.

The chain is built from TRBV12-3 or TRBV12-4 and TRBJ2-1; 9 bases fit TRBD2. The CDR3 totals 18 residues. The ends lost 1 base at V and 0 bases at J; junction bases unmatched: 7. The CDR3 loop reads CASSLGGSGGSSYNEQFF. The CDR3 DNA sequence: TGTGCCAGCAGTTTAGGGGGTAGCGGGGGCTCCTCCTACAATGAGCAGTTCTTC.

The V gene is TRBV5-8, the J gene TRBJ1-1; possible D gene TRBD1, 5 bases. Trimming took 5 bases from V and 3 from J, leaving 20 bases between them. In germline, CDR1 is SGHTS, CDR2 YDEGEE. This CDR3 has 16 residues. CDR3 nucleotide sequence: TGTGCCAGCAGTACTACGGTGTTTGGGGCGGACACTGAAGCTTTCTTT. Translation gives CASSTTVFGADTEAFF.

In its sample, this clonotype was seen a few times. This rearrangement joins TRBV25-1 to TRBJ1-1; no definite D call. Germline-derived CDR1 and CDR2 are MGHDK and SYGVNS. Trimming removed 4 bases at V and 10 bases at J, with 13 bases between. CDR3 length equals 12 residues. This CDR3 is CASSAPVARAFF. The CDR3 DNA sequence: TGTGCCAGCAGTGCCCCAGTCGCTCGAGCTTTCTTT.

This clonotype was detected ten times or more. The CDR3 bases are TGCGCCAGCAGCCAAGGGGGAAACCCGAATCAGCCCCAGCATTTT. Its translation is CASSQGGNPNQPQHF. The chain joins TRBV4-1 to TRBJ1-5; D remains unclear. Trimming shortened V by 1 base and J by 4 bases, and 11 bases separated the two germline ends. The CDR3 covers 15 residues. Germline V gene lookup returns CDR1 MGHRA and CDR2 YSYEKL.

The chain recombines TRBV7-2 with TRBJ2-2; no reliable D call. V was trimmed by 5 bases and J by 4 bases, leaving 14 bases between them. The CDR3 runs 15 residues. From germline, CDR1 is SGHTA and CDR2 FQGNSA. The CDR3 coding sequence is TGTGCCAGCAGCCCAGCCGGTCTTAGCACCGGGGAGCTGTTTTTT. Translated: CASSPAGLSTGELFF.

This clonotype occurred many times. CDR3 bases: TGCGCCAGCAGCTTGGTCAGCGGGGGGCCCTACGAGCAGTACTTC. Protein product: CASSLVSGGPYEQYF. The V gene is TRBV5-1, the J gene TRBJ2-7; 9 bases map to TRBD2. Trimming at V came to 0 bases and at J to 2 bases, leaving 3 bases not matched to a gene. In germline, CDR1 is SGHRS, CDR2 YFSETQ. The CDR3 length is 15 residues. Full variable domain (rest looked up from reference TRBV5-1 and TRBJ2-7): KAGVTQTPRYLIKTRGQQVTLSCSPISGHRSVSWYQQTPGQGLQFLFEYFSETQRNKGNFPGRFSGRQFSNSRSEMNVSTLELGDSALYLCASSLVSGGPYEQYFGPGTRLTVT.

This clonotype was seen ten or more times. This chain joins TRBV20-1 and TRBJ2-3; 9 bases align to TRBD2. The ends lost 1 base at V and 2 bases at J; junction bases unmatched: 7. The CDR3 sequence is 16 residues long. CDR1 DFQATT and CDR2 SNEGSKA come from the germline V gene (reference sequence). This CDR3 reads CSARAAAGGLTDTQYF. The CDR3 bases are TGCAGTGCTAGAGCCGCGGCGGGGGGGCTCACAGATACGCAGTATTTT.

Remarks on this clonotype: A read error is possible here, since a much larger clone lies one base away. The chain combines TRBV7-7 with TRBJ1-4; 8 bases line up with TRBD1. CDR1 and CDR2 (germline): SSHAT, FNYEAQ (reference sequence). CDR3 length: 18 amino acids. J was trimmed by 8 bases and V by 1 base; bases with no gene match: 15. The CDR3 DNA reads as TGTGCCAGCAGCTTAGGGCGGGGGCAGGGGGCCCTTCTAGAAAAACTGTTTTTT. Its translation is CASSLGRGQGALLEKLFF.

This clonotype was observed many times. V and J are TRBV5-1 and TRBJ2-7, with 7 bases that match TRBD1. V was pared by 3 bases and J by 10 bases, with 13 bases of the junction left unmatched. The CDR3 loop spans 14 amino acids. Germline CDR1 reads SGHRS; CDR2 reads YFSETQ. Written as DNA, the CDR3 is TGCGCCAGCAGCTCCCTGACAGAGGGGGCACACCAGTACTTC. It codes for CASSSLTEGAHQYF.

The chain recombines TRBV10-3 with TRBJ2-5; 8 nucleotides match TRBD1. The CDR3 runs 12 residues. Per the germline V gene, CDR1 is ENHRY and CDR2 is SYGVKD. Trimming at V came to 10 bases and at J to 2 bases, leaving 3 bases not matched to a gene. The DNA of the CDR3 is TGTGCCACCAGGGGGCAGCAAGAGACCCAGTACTTC. Its protein product is CATRGQQETQYF.

This clonotype came up once. The chain joins TRBV5-6 to TRBJ1-4, with a tentative D call TRBD1 (5 bases). The CDR3 extends over 13 amino acids. V lost 10 bases to trimming and J lost 8 bases, with 18 bases between them. The germline gives CDR1 SGHDT, CDR2 YYEEEE. CDR3 sequence reads: CAFGTRGREKLFF. The CDR3 nucleotides are TGTGCCTTCGGGACGCGGGGTAGAGAAAAACTGTTTTTT.